Listed here are 10 T cell receptor beta chains from one sample, sequenced in a study of chemoradiotherapy in HPV16-positive cancers (dated 2022 in TCRdb). The library was produced with the immunoSEQ multiplex PCR assay. In TCRdb, the immuneACCESS table is reduced to in-frame sequences with V and J assigned. These tables do not hold every clone; where another copy was compared, an unresolved V gene accounts for under half, and the others remain unexplained. The sample has 20,000 or so clones on record, over 85% of them singletons. The ten largest clones capture over 5.5% of the sample. The material was blood, obtained from a patient who underwent chemoradiotherapy. The receptors were sampled from a human donor with HPV-associated anogenital cancer.

The rearrangement joins TRBV10-3 to TRBJ1-1, with D maybe TRBD1 (5 bases). The V end lost 5 bases, the J end lost 1 base, and 11 bases lay between the germline ends. In germline, CDR1 is ENHRY, CDR2 SYGVKD. CDR3 length: 14 residues. The CDR3 loop reads CAISNVRENTEAFF. The CDR3 coding sequence is TGTGCCATCAGTAACGTCAGGGAGAACACTGAAGCTTTCTTT.

Only a few counts were recorded for this clone. This rearrangement joins TRBV11-2 to TRBJ2-7; TRBD1 matches 7 bases. The CDR3 covers 14 residues. V lost 0 bases to trimming and J lost 4 bases; unmatched junction nucleotides: 3. Per the germline V gene, CDR1 is SGHAT and CDR2 is FQNNGV. The CDR3 nucleotides are TGTGCCAGCAGCTTAGACTGGACAGGATACGAGCAGTACTTC. Protein sequence: CASSLDWTGYEQYF.

The gene calls are TRBV4-2 and TRBJ2-3, with 13 bases fitting TRBD2. After removal of 0 bases from V and 2 bases from J, the junction contained 8 bases not matched to a gene. Germline V gives CDR1 LGHNA, CDR2 YNFKEQ. This CDR3 comprises 19 residues. The DNA of the CDR3 is TGTGCCAGCAGCCAAGATCGACTAGCGGGGGGCCTCATCACAGATACGCAGTATTTT. Its translation is CASSQDRLAGGLITDTQYF.

The sample holds one count of this clone. The chain carries TRBV9 and TRBJ2-2, with D possibly being TRBD2 (7 bases). CDR1 SGDLS and CDR2 YYNGEE come from the germline V gene. The CDR3 consists of 15 residues. The V end was cut by 2 bases, the J end by 4 bases, with 12 bases between. The DNA of the CDR3 is TGTGCCAGCAGCGTCCGGGGGGCGGGCACCGGGGAGCTGTTTTTT. This translates into CASSVRGAGTGELFF.

The chain employs TRBV2 and TRBJ1-2, with a tentative D call TRBD1 (6 bases). The CDR3 totals 14 residues. V gave up 5 bases and J gave up 2 bases, with 12 bases separating them. Germline V CDR1 and CDR2: SNHLY, FYNNEI. The CDR3 nucleotides read TGTGCCAGCAGTAGGCGGGACAAAAACTATGGCTACACCTTC. The encoded protein is CASSRRDKNYGYTF.

This rearrangement joins TRBV5-5 to TRBJ1-2; the D is unclear. The V gene's germline CDR1 is SGHKS and CDR2 YYEKEE (reference sequence). The CDR3 totals 14 residues. V was shortened by 4 bases and J by 4 bases, with 14 bases between the two germline ends. The CDR3: CASSADGMSYGYTF. The CDR3 DNA sequence: TGTGCCAGCAGCGCCGACGGAATGAGCTATGGCTACACCTTC.

This clone was recorded only once. The chain uses TRBV19 and TRBJ1-3, with D tentatively TRBD1 (5 bases). Trimming removed 4 bases from V and 0 bases from J, with 16 bases in between. Germline V gives CDR1 LNHDA, CDR2 SQIVND (reference sequence). This CDR3 comprises 17 residues. The CDR3 spells CASSKARDSSSGNTIYF. The CDR3 DNA is TGTGCCAGTAGTAAGGCCCGAGACAGCTCCTCTGGAAACACCATATATTTT.

This chain uses TRBV2 with TRBJ2-1, with a weak D call TRBD2 (5 bases). The CDR3 consists of 13 residues. V lost 7 bases, J lost 8 bases, and 15 bases lay in between. CDR1 and CDR2 (germline): SNHLY, FYNNEI. The CDR3 nucleotides read TGTGCCAGCACTAAGGGAGTTCTCGATGAGCAGTTCTTC. Encoded protein: CASTKGVLDEQFF.

This clone was counted once. The chain employs TRBV2 and TRBJ2-3, with TRBD2 matching over 8 bases. The V segment lost 4 bases and the J segment 4 bases; nucleotides outside the gene matches: 7. CDR1 SNHLY and CDR2 FYNNEI come from the germline V gene. This CDR3 spans 15 amino acids. The CDR3 region has the DNA TGTGCCAGCAGTGTTTTGGGACTAGTCGCAGATACGCAGTATTTT. Protein sequence: CASSVLGLVADTQYF.

The chain has TRBV10-1 and TRBJ1-1; D ambiguous. V lost 3 bases and J 0 bases, leaving 14 bases between the germline ends. The CDR3 spans 16 residues. CDR1 and CDR2 (germline): WNHNN, SYGVQD (reference sequence). CDR3 residues: CASSDKAAVMNTEAFF. The CDR3 region has the DNA TGCGCCAGCAGTGATAAGGCGGCAGTCATGAACACTGAAGCTTTCTTT.